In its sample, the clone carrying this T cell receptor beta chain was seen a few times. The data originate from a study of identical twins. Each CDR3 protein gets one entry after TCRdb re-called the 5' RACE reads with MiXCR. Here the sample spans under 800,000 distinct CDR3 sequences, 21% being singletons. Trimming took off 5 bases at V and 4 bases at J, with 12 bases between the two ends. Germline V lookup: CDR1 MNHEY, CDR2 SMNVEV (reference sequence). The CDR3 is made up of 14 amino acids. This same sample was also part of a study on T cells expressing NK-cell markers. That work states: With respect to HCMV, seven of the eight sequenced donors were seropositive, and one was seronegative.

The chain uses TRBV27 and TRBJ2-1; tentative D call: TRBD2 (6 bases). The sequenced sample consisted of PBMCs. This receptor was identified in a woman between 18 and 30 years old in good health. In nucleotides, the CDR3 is TGTGCCAGCAGTCGGGAGAGACGATACAATGAGCAGTTCTTC. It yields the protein CASSRERRYNEQFF.